The rows below give T cell receptor beta chains drawn from one sample of a study of Ad26.COV2.S vaccination and SARS-CoV-2 variants. The data were produced by immunoSEQ multiplex PCR, yet TCRdb's version contains in-frame clones alone and is incomplete. The sample holds a few hundred thousand clones, about 80% seen once. The sequences come from peripheral blood, collected in a trial of Ad26.COV2.S vaccine versus placebo. These receptors were obtained from a person between 18 and 65 years old who received the Ad26.COV2.S COVID-19 vaccine or a placebo. Each CDR3 is given with its conserved first and last residue.

v_call cdr3_aa
TRBV21-1 CASSFRDSLGYGYTF
TRBV18 CASSPSLTDTQYF
TRBV3-1/TRBV3-2 CASSLTQGGDTQYF
TRBV10-3 CAISESRRSMNTEAFF
TRBV11-2 CASSLSDGAGYGYTF
TRBV4-2 CASSRSGIGRQETQYF
TRBV3-1/TRBV3-2 CASSPTQTRGGNTIYF
TRBV7-2 CASSSRVGAGSQETQYF
TRBV9 CASSPQRTAESEQYF
TRBV3-1/TRBV3-2 CASSPSGAQETQYF
TRBV29-1 CSVLRLADLETQYF
TRBV4-2 CASSQLADLLNLAREQFF
TRBV13 CASSSGSRVTGELFF
TRBV6-2/TRBV6-3 CASSYVLYEQYF
TRBV23-1 CASSQSCGFRSTDTQYF
TRBV20-1 CSASLTGYSGEQYF